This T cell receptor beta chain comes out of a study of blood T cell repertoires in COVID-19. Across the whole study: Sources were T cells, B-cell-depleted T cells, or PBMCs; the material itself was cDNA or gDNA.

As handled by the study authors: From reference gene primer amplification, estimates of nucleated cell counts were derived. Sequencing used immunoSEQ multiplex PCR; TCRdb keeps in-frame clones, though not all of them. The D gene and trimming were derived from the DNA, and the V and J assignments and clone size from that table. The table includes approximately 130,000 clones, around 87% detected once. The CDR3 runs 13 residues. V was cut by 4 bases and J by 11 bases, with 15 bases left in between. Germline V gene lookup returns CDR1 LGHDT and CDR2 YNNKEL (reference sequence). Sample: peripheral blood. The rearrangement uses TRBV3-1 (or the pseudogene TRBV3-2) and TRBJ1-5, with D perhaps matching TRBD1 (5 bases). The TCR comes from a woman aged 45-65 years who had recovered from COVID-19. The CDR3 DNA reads TGTGCCAGCAGCCTAAGGTCTTGGGGGGCCCAGCATTTT. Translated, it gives CASSLRSWGAQHF.